Shown below are 23 T cell receptor beta chains from a single sample sequenced in a study of vaccination effects on CD4 cells after COVID-19. These receptors lack a known antigen. The assay was immunoSEQ multiplex PCR, and TCRdb's table has in-frame clones only and misses some. The repertoire holds roughly 70,000 clones, with under 85% as singletons. Viral peptide pools were used in the ViraFEST assay to expand antigen-specific CD4+ T cells, and sequencing came afterward. After roughly 9 days in culture, the CD4+ T cells were isolated. Participants completed two doses of the BNT162b2 or mRNA-1273 vaccine. The source material was CD4+ T cells from PBMCs cultured with HCoV-OC43 spike peptides, sampled after COVID-19 vaccination. Subset here: HCoV-OC43 spike overlapping peptide pool stimulation. These receptors originate from a human donor who received a COVID-19 vaccine.

This clone was detected once. The chain combines TRBV7-9 with TRBJ2-2; 8 bases match TRBD1. Germline-derived CDR1 and CDR2 are SEHNR and FQNEAQ (reference sequence). The CDR3 spans 16 residues. Trimming removed 4 bases from V and 6 bases from J; junction bases left unmatched: 10. CDR3 protein: CASSSKPGGEAGELFF. DNA of the CDR3: TGTGCCAGCAGCTCTAAACCAGGGGGCGAAGCCGGGGAGCTGTTTTTT.

The V gene is TRBV10-2, the J gene TRBJ1-4; D ambiguous. Germline values: CDR1 WSHSY, CDR2 SAAADI. Trimming cost V 6 bases and J 0 bases, with 11 bases left between them. The CDR3 spans 15 residues. The CDR3 DNA is TGCGCCAGCAGAAAGGGCTTTGCAACTAATGAAAAACTGTTTTTT. Its protein is CASRKGFATNEKLFF.

The V gene is TRBV28, the J gene TRBJ2-4; 8 bases map to TRBD2. CDR1 is MDHEN and CDR2 is SYDVKM in the germline V gene. V lost 3 bases and J lost 0; bases outside the gene matches: 7. The CDR3 is made up of 17 amino acids. Here the CDR3 reads CASSFWAAGEAKNIQYF. CDR3 bases: TGTGCCAGCAGTTTTTGGGCAGCGGGGGAAGCCAAAAACATTCAGTACTTC.

This chain joins TRBV5-1 and TRBJ2-3; tentatively, D is TRBD1 or TRBD2 (5 bases each). Germline CDR1 reads SGHRS; CDR2 reads YFSETQ. Trimming removed 4 bases at V and 6 bases at J, with 18 bases between. The CDR3 covers 15 residues. For the CDR3, the DNA is TGCGCCAGCAGCAACCGGGACCGCATTAGGGATACGCAGTATTTT. This translates into CASSNRDRIRDTQYF.

The chain has TRBV7-8 and TRBJ1-2; D is unresolved. Germline V gene data show CDR1 as SGHVS and CDR2 as FQNEAQ. V lost 2 bases to trimming and J lost 4 bases, with 8 bases between them. This CDR3 comprises 13 residues. The CDR3 DNA is TGTGCCAGCAGCTTATCAGGCCGCTATGGCTACACCTTC. It encodes CASSLSGRYGYTF. Combining the CDR3 with reference TRBV7-8 and TRBJ1-2 gives the whole variable domain GAGVSQSPRYKVAKRGQDVALRCDPISGHVSLFWYQQALGQGPEFLTYFQNEAQLDKSGLPSDRFFAERPEGSVSTLKIQRTQQEDSAVYLCASSLSGRYGYTFGSGTRLTVV.

Notes on this clone: The sample carries other DNA sequences with the same CDR3. The V call is TRBV5-4, the J call TRBJ1-2; TRBD1 aligns across 7 bases. The V gene end was trimmed by 2 bases and the J gene end by 4 bases; junction bases not matched to a gene: 5. The germline V gene encodes CDR1 SGHNT and CDR2 YYREEE (reference sequence). The CDR3 length is 14 residues. The CDR3 DNA reads TGTGCCAGCAGCTTAGAGGGGGCCGGCTATGGCTACACCTTC. It specifies CASSLEGAGYGYTF.

The rearrangement links TRBV2 to TRBJ2-3; 9 bases align to TRBD2. There are 19 residues in the CDR3. CDR1 and CDR2 from the germline V gene are SNHLY and FYNNEI. Germline trimming cut 6 bases from V and 0 bases from J; bases unmatched to any gene: 16. The DNA for the CDR3 is TGTGCCAGCAGGGGAATACGGGGTAGCGGGGGTGTTAGCACAGATACGCAGTATTTT. It is translated as CASRGIRGSGGVSTDTQYF.

V is TRBV5-1 and J is TRBJ2-1; TRBD1 matches 7 bases. This CDR3 is built from 13 residues. Looked up from germline, CDR1 is SGHRS and CDR2 is YFSETQ. Losses at the gene ends were 4 bases for V and 4 bases for J; bases not matched to a gene: 2. DNA of the CDR3: TGCGCCAGCAGCCAGACAGGGTACAATGAGCAGTTCTTC. Its translation: CASSQTGYNEQFF.

The chain is built from TRBV19 and TRBJ1-5; D might be TRBD1 (5 bases). CDR1 is LNHDA and CDR2 is SQIVND in the germline V gene (reference sequence). There are 17 residues in the CDR3. The V gene lost 9 bases and the J gene lost 2 bases, with 23 bases spanning the gap. The CDR3 DNA sequence: TGTGCCAGAATGGGGGGACCCAAGAACGAGGGCAATCAGCCCCAGCATTTT. It is translated as CARMGGPKNEGNQPQHF.

The chain has TRBV7-2 and TRBJ1-2; no definite D call. The CDR3 sequence is 13 residues long. Per the germline V gene, CDR1 is SGHTA and CDR2 is FQGNSA. Trimming took 3 bases from V and 8 from J, leaving 13 bases between them. This CDR3 is CASSLGRVYGYTF. Written as DNA, the CDR3 is TGTGCCAGCAGCTTGGGGAGGGTTTACGGCTACACCTTC.

The gene calls are TRBV19 and TRBJ1-5; 8 bases fit TRBD1. The CDR3 covers 12 residues. The V gene end was trimmed by 10 bases and the J gene end by 6 bases; junction bases not matched to a gene: 5. CDR1 and CDR2 from the germline V gene are LNHDA and SQIVND (reference sequence). As DNA, the CDR3 is TGTGCCACGTCAGACAGGGGTCAGCCCCAGCATTTT. Amino acid sequence: CATSDRGQPQHF.

This chain joins TRBV24-1 and TRBJ2-1; TRBD2 matches at 7 bases. The CDR3 is made up of 14 amino acids. CDR1 and CDR2 (germline): KGHDR, SFDVKD. J was trimmed by 3 bases and V by 9 bases; bases with no gene match: 7. In nucleotides, the CDR3 is TGTGCCACCTCGGGGACTAAGGGCTACAATGAGCAGTTCTTC. Amino acids: CATSGTKGYNEQFF.

CDR3 amino acids: CASSPADSYEQYV. CDR3 DNA sequence: TGCGCCAGCAGTCCCGCGGACTCCTACGAGCAGTACGTC. The V call is TRBV10-2, the J call TRBJ2-7; unclear D gene. The CDR3 totals 13 residues. V dropped 5 bases and J dropped 0 bases, with 8 bases sitting between them. Germline CDR1 and CDR2: WSHSY and SAAADI.

This clone was seen a handful of times. The V gene is TRBV6-6, the J gene TRBJ1-1; D unclear. The V end lost 5 bases, the J end lost 4 bases, and 14 bases lay between the germline ends. In germline, CDR1 is MNHNY, CDR2 SVGAGI (reference sequence). This CDR3 has 14 residues. For the CDR3, the DNA is TGTGCCAGCAGTGCGGAGAGTTGGGTCACTGAAGCTTTCTTT. Protein product: CASSAESWVTEAFF.

This rearrangement joins TRBV7-3 to TRBJ2-2; 7 nucleotides align to TRBD1. The CDR3 loop spans 17 amino acids. Germline lookup yields CDR1 SGHTA and CDR2 FQGTGA. V shed 1 base and J 2 bases; nucleotides not matched to a gene: 7. CDR3 loop: CASSLIAGTVNTGELFF. As DNA, the CDR3 is TGTGCCAGCAGCTTAATCGCCGGGACAGTTAACACCGGGGAGCTGTTTTTT.

The chain uses TRBV4-1 and TRBJ2-1; either TRBD1 or TRBD2 may fit D (5 bases each). The germline CDR1 and CDR2 sequences are MGHRA and YSYEKL. V was clipped by 5 bases and J by 0 bases, with 8 bases between them. The CDR3 spans 14 residues. In DNA form, the CDR3 reads TGCGCCAGCAGCGGGACCAGCTCCTACAATGAGCAGTTCTTC. As protein: CASSGTSSYNEQFF.

The chain has TRBV18 and TRBJ2-1; TRBD2 matches at 8 bases. The CDR3 has 15 amino acids. CDR1 KGHSH and CDR2 LQKENI come from the germline V gene. The J segment lost 5 bases and the V segment lost 2 bases, leaving 5 bases of the junction unmatched. The CDR3 is CASSPGSGGNNEQFF. In DNA form, the CDR3 reads TGTGCCAGCTCACCAGGGAGCGGGGGAAACAATGAGCAGTTCTTC.

The chain carries TRBV5-1 and TRBJ2-3, with D uncertain. The V end was cut by 2 bases, the J end by 2 bases, with 3 bases between. Looked up from germline, CDR1 is SGHRS and CDR2 is YFSETQ. The CDR3 extends over 12 amino acids. The CDR3 bases are TGCGCCAGCAGCTTAATCACAGATACGCAGTATTTT. It codes for CASSLITDTQYF.

The chain combines TRBV19 with TRBJ1-2; 10 bases line up with TRBD1. The CDR3 contains 15 residues. Germline CDR1 LNHDA, CDR2 SQIVND (reference sequence). After removal of 6 bases from V and 3 bases from J, the junction contained 7 bases not matched to a gene. CDR3 loop: CASRPGTGADYGYTF. The DNA for the CDR3 is TGTGCCAGTAGACCCGGGACAGGGGCCGACTATGGCTACACCTTC.

The chain links TRBV6-6 to TRBJ1-3; D unresolved. V lost 2 bases to trimming and J lost 1 base, with 12 bases between them. Germline CDR1 is MNHNY and CDR2 is SVGAGI (reference sequence). The CDR3 runs 16 residues. The CDR3, as DNA: TGTGCCAGCAGTTACGGGAGAGAAACTTCTGGAAACACCATATATTTT. Translating it yields CASSYGRETSGNTIYF.

J is TRBJ1-6 and V is TRBV19; TRBD1 matches 8 bases. Trimming removed 5 bases from V and 6 bases from J; junction bases left unmatched: 6. Per germline, CDR1 LNHDA and CDR2 SQIVND (reference sequence). The CDR3 runs 15 residues. The CDR3 is CASSAGDRGNSPLHF. DNA for the CDR3: TGTGCCAGTAGTGCTGGAGACAGGGGTAATTCACCCCTCCACTTT.

In its sample, this clone was seen once. The chain links TRBV7-9 to TRBJ2-5; D possibly corresponds to TRBD1 (5 bases). The V end lost 1 base, the J end lost 5 bases, and 11 bases lay between the germline ends. CDR1 and CDR2 from the germline V gene are SEHNR and FQNEAQ (reference sequence). CDR3 size: 14 residues. This CDR3 is CASSLVGQQETQYF. The CDR3 nucleotides are TGTGCCAGCAGCTTAGTGGGGCAGCAGGAGACCCAGTACTTC.

Only a few counts were recorded for this clone. The chain joins TRBV5-4 to TRBJ1-2, with a possible D match to TRBD1 (6 bases). Germline values: CDR1 SGHNT, CDR2 YYREEE (reference sequence). The CDR3 contains 15 residues. The V gene lost 4 bases and the J gene lost 4 bases, with 17 bases spanning the gap. As DNA, the CDR3 is TGTGCCAGCAGCCTGGTTACAGGGTTTGGCTATGGCTACACCTTC. It translates to CASSLVTGFGYGYTF.